This record looks at one TCR beta chain sequence and its context. Its antigen is not known. The CDR3 has 14 residues. These data come from a study of T-cell memory formation after mild COVID-19. Study in general: For the most part, TCR clusters were specific to one donor.

Notes on the study in general: Day 15 to 85 contracting clones showed balanced CD4/CD8; later expanders leaned CD4+. Pre-infection memory harbored some responding clones, suggesting cross-reactive memory joined.

Constant-segment primers were used for 5'RACE, and the resulting TCR alpha and TCR beta cDNA libraries carried sample barcodes and UMIs. MiXCR, run by TCRdb on the 5' RACE reads, gives a single entry per CDR3 protein. The sample includes 150,000 to 200,000 distinct CDR3 sequences, roughly 15% seen only once; the top ten take roughly 14%. This clonotype originated in an adult woman who had mild COVID-19 (a few samples of this study predate the infection). Cell type and time point are not known. Sequenced material: PBMCs or a T cell subset sorted from them (not recorded which). The chain links TRBV21-1 to TRBJ2-7; the table names TRBD1, a call not compared with the DNA. TRBV21-1 is a pseudogene segment. The CDR3 here is CASSSGTVTYEQYF. CDR3 DNA sequence: TGTGCCAGCAGCAGTGGGACGGTTACCTACGAGCAGTACTTC.